This record covers a single T cell receptor (beta chain). What it binds is not known. An end of the junction differs from the germline gene, which may be a read error. This sample is part of a study of tumor and adjacent non-tumor tissue in lung cancer. The study's findings and limits: Compared with tumor, normal lung showed significantly lower TCR diversity.

RNA was extracted from bulk tissue without any cell sorting. More than 3 cm separated this lung sample from the edge of the tumor. Three rounds of nested PCR, following a modified ARM-PCR protocol, produced the TCRbeta library. From the multiplex PCR reads, TCRdb called clonotypes with MiXCR, one entry per CDR3 protein. The profile shows about 100,000 distinct CDR3 sequences, roughly 60% of them singletons. CDR1 is DFQATT and CDR2 is SNEGSKA in the germline V gene (reference sequence). The CDR3 has 15 amino acids. Sequenced material: distant non-tumor lung tissue. The TCR was taken from a man aged 25-45 years with non-small cell lung cancer. This sequence joins TRBV20-1 and TRBJ2-2; 9 bases agree with TRBD1. The CDR3 is CSAALQGADIGELFF. Here the CDR3 DNA reads TGCAGTGCCGCTCTACAGGGGGCTGACATCGGGGAACTGTTTTTT.